A single sample is the source of the 29 T cell receptor beta chains below, sequenced in a study of blood T cell repertoires in COVID-19 (dated by TCRdb to the early 2020s). Libraries were made using the immunoSEQ multiplex PCR assay. In its TCRdb copy, this immuneACCESS table keeps in-frame sequences only and misses some clones. Where compared with another copy, unresolved V genes explain less than half of these, and the others have no known cause. In all, the sample holds about 300,000 clones, and around nine tenths of those were seen once. The ten biggest clones cover 1% to 1.5% of the sample. The sequencing input was peripheral blood. The receptors shown here come from a man in his sixties or seventies with acute or convalescent COVID-19.

A few counts support this clone. V usage is TRBV21-1 and J usage is TRBJ1-2; TRBD1 is taken as the D call from the table, unchecked against the DNA. TRBV21-1 corresponds to a pseudogene. The CDR3 sequence is 19 residues long. For the CDR3, the DNA is TGTGCCAGCAGCACTCCCCGGACAGGGGGCCTAACAAGATTCTATGGCTACACCTTC. Its translation: CASSTPRTGGLTRFYGYTF.

The J gene is TRBJ2-7, the V gene TRBV6-5; 7 positions match TRBD2. Unmatched junction bases numbered 5, after V lost 2 bases and J lost 1 base. CDR1 is MNHEY, CDR2 SVGAGI, per germline. This CDR3 is 15 amino acids long. CDR3 protein: CASSYGRGRSYEQYF. CDR3 in DNA: TGTGCCAGCAGTTACGGGCGGGGGAGGTCCTACGAGCAGTACTTC.

V and J are TRBV5-1 and TRBJ1-1, with 7 bases fitting TRBD1. The junction had 6 bases not matched to a gene; V was cut back by 3 bases and J by 4 bases. The germline V gene has CDR1 SGHRS and CDR2 YFSETQ. The CDR3 has 14 residues. The CDR3 sequence is CASSSQGILTEAFF. CDR3 in DNA: TGCGCCAGCAGCTCACAGGGGATTCTCACTGAAGCTTTCTTT.

This chain links TRBV4-3 with TRBJ2-7; the match to TRBD1 covers 8 bases. The CDR3 covers 15 residues. Germline CDR1 LGHNA, CDR2 YSLEER. V dropped 3 bases and J dropped 7; count of bases not matched to a gene: 11. The DNA of the CDR3 is TGCGCCAGCAGCCAGACGCAGGGGGCTTCGGGTGAGCAGTACTTC. Translating gives CASSQTQGASGEQYF.

This chain connects TRBV6-4 to TRBJ2-5, with 8 bases aligning to TRBD2. Germline trimming cut 6 bases from V and 1 base from J; bases unmatched to any gene: 10. Germline-derived CDR1 and CDR2 are MRHNA and SNTAGT. The CDR3 is 16 residues long. Here the CDR3 reads CASSPLGGGSQETQYF. CDR3 bases: TGTGCCAGCAGCCCCCTGGGCGGGGGGTCCCAAGAGACCCAGTACTTC.

The V gene is TRBV24-1, the J gene TRBJ2-1; 7 nucleotides match TRBD1. Germline CDR1 is KGHDR and CDR2 is SFDVKD. With V trimmed by 11 bases and J by 9 bases, 21 bases remained unmatched. The CDR3 length is 16 residues. In nucleotides, the CDR3 is TGTGCCATCCCTCCGGGACAGTTAGTATCCAGGCGTGAGCAGTTCTTC. Translation gives CAIPPGQLVSRREQFF.

The genes are TRBV18 and TRBJ1-4, with TRBD1 identical over 7 bases. The CDR3 loop spans 15 amino acids. The V segment lost 5 bases and the J segment 8 bases; nucleotides outside the gene matches: 11. Germline lookup yields CDR1 KGHSH and CDR2 LQKENI. CDR3 loop: CASSKTGSRLEKLFF. DNA of the CDR3: TGTGCCAGCTCAAAGACAGGGAGTCGGCTCGAAAAACTGTTTTTT.

V usage is TRBV2 and J usage is TRBJ2-7; 10 bases are shared with TRBD1. The CDR3 has 14 amino acids. CDR1 SNHLY and CDR2 FYNNEI come from the germline V gene. This CDR3 is CALGGTGVRYEQYF. CDR3 DNA: TGTGCACTAGGGGGGACAGGGGTTCGTTACGAGCAGTACTTC.

In its sample, this clone was seen once. The rearrangement joins TRBV6-2 or TRBV6-3 to TRBJ2-7; TRBD1 agrees at 7 bases. Germline V lookup: CDR1 MNHEY, CDR2 SVGEGT. V trimming: 4 bases; J trimming: 2 bases; junction bases outside the gene matches: 5. This CDR3 region has 14 residues. The CDR3 is CASSSRTGAYEQYF. CDR3 DNA sequence: TGTGCCAGCAGTTCTCGGACAGGTGCCTACGAGCAGTACTTC.

V and J are TRBV15 and TRBJ2-7; D unresolved. In germline, CDR1 is LNHNV, CDR2 YYDKDF (reference sequence). V lost 0 bases and J lost 6, with 9 bases in between. This CDR3 is built from 13 residues. CDR3 bases: TGTGCCACCAGCAGAGAATCTAGTGGCGAGCAGTACTTC. Protein sequence: CATSRESSGEQYF.

The chain couples TRBV5-1 to TRBJ2-2; a weak D match, TRBD1 (6 bases). The V end lost 1 base, the J end lost 6 bases, and 16 bases lay between the germline ends. CDR3 length: 16 amino acids. CDR1 SGHRS and CDR2 YFSETQ come from the germline V gene. The DNA for the CDR3 is TGCGCCAGCAGCTTGCCGACAGGTGGGGTTTCCGGGGAGCTGTTTTTT. Translation: CASSLPTGGVSGELFF.

This rearrangement joins TRBV6-1 to TRBJ1-4; D remains unclear. Per the germline V gene, CDR1 is MNHNS and CDR2 is SASEGT. The CDR3 loop spans 12 amino acids. Trimming took 1 base from V and 15 from J, leaving 12 bases between them. CDR3 bases: TGTGCCAGCAGTGAAGGAGCCGGGAAAGTGTTTTTT. It codes for CASSEGAGKVFF.

The rearrangement uses TRBV28 and TRBJ1-2; 7 bases are shared with TRBD1. V gave up 3 bases and J gave up 5 bases; unmatched junction bases: 3. The germline V gene has CDR1 MDHEN and CDR2 SYDVKM. This CDR3 has 13 residues. In DNA, the CDR3 is TGTGCCAGCAGTTTGGCAGGGGGATATGGCTACACCTTC. This translates into CASSLAGGYGYTF.

The chain is built from TRBV3-1 (or the pseudogene TRBV3-2) and TRBJ1-2; D ambiguous. Germline V gene data show CDR1 as LGHDT and CDR2 as YNNKEL (reference sequence). The ends were cut back, 2 bases at V and 5 bases at J, with 24 bases in the middle. The CDR3 spans 18 residues. Written as DNA, the CDR3 is TGTGCCAGCAGCCAATTTATCCCTTTCCGGGGTGAAGATTATGGCTACACCTTC. This translates into CASSQFIPFRGEDYGYTF.

In this sample, this clone turned up a few times. This chain links TRBV6-2 or TRBV6-3 with TRBJ1-2, with D possibly matching TRBD1 (6 bases). Germline assignment: CDR1 MNHEY and CDR2 SVGEGT. Between the trimmed V and J ends, which lost 2 bases and 6 bases, there was a span of 13 bases. The CDR3 runs 14 residues. CDR3 in amino acids: CASSYQIQGNGYTF. The CDR3 DNA follows: TGTGCCAGCAGTTACCAAATTCAGGGGAATGGCTACACCTTC.

The chain carries TRBV5-1 and TRBJ2-5; 7 bases fit TRBD1. This CDR3 is built from 17 residues. The V segment lost 0 bases and the J segment 2 bases; nucleotides outside the gene matches: 10. Germline V CDR1 and CDR2: SGHRS, YFSETQ. DNA of the CDR3: TGCGCCAGCAGCTTGGCGCCTTTAGGGACAGCACAAGAGACCCAGTACTTC. Translation gives CASSLAPLGTAQETQYF.

This clone has just a few counts. V gene TRBV5-6 combines with J gene TRBJ1-5, with D perhaps matching TRBD1 (5 bases). Germline V gene data show CDR1 as SGHDT and CDR2 as YYEEEE. The CDR3 spans 14 residues. V lost 3 bases to trimming and J lost 9 bases, with 16 bases between them. The CDR3 loop is CASSSRGGGRPQHF. CDR3 nucleotides: TGTGCCAGCAGCTCCCGGGGGGGTGGTAGGCCCCAGCATTTT.

Only a few counts were recorded for this clone. The CDR3: CASSSRQGSYNSPLHF. The DNA for the CDR3 is TGTGCCAGTAGTTCGCGACAGGGGTCTTACAATTCACCCCTCCACTTT. The chain carries TRBV19 and TRBJ1-6, with 8 bases fitting TRBD1. The CDR3 sequence is 16 residues long. Germline lookup yields CDR1 LNHDA and CDR2 SQIVND (reference sequence). V gave up 5 bases and J gave up 7 bases; unmatched junction bases: 10.

V is TRBV5-4 and J is TRBJ2-2; maybe TRBD1 (6 bases). Per germline, CDR1 SGHNT and CDR2 YYREEE (reference sequence). There are 14 residues in the CDR3. V was cut by 3 bases and J by 1 base, with 7 bases left in between. CDR3: CASSSQGNTGELFF. The CDR3 nucleotides read TGTGCCAGCAGCTCACAGGGGAACACCGGGGAGCTGTTTTTT.

The chain combines TRBV29-1 with TRBJ1-2; TRBD1 agrees at 7 bases. The CDR3 is made up of 13 amino acids. The V gene's germline CDR1 is SQVTM and CDR2 ANQGSEA. J gave up 6 bases and V 0 bases, and 4 bases lay outside the gene matches. Here the CDR3 DNA reads TGCAGCGTTGAAGACAACAGGGGTGATGGCTACACCTTC. Protein: CSVEDNRGDGYTF. Complete variable domain (other parts from reference TRBV29-1 and TRBJ1-2): SAVISQKPSRDICQRGTSLTIQCQVDSQVTMMFWYRQQPGQSLTLIATANQGSEATYESGFVIDKFPISRPNLTFSTLTVSNMSPEDSSIYLCSVEDNRGDGYTFGSGTRLTVV.

The chain recombines TRBV4-2 with TRBJ1-2; a possible D gene is TRBD1 (6 bases). The germline V gene encodes CDR1 LGHNA and CDR2 YNFKEQ. The ends were cut back, 0 bases at V and 4 bases at J, with 15 bases in the middle. CDR3 length: 16 residues. The CDR3 DNA is TGTGCCAGCAGCCAAGATATACAGGGTACAGGCTATGGCTACACCTTC. It translates to CASSQDIQGTGYGYTF.

The rearrangement links TRBV6-5 to TRBJ2-7, with D tentatively TRBD1 (6 bases). V lost 2 bases to trimming and J lost 0 bases, with 8 bases between them. The CDR3 runs 14 residues. Per the germline V gene, CDR1 is MNHEY and CDR2 is SVGAGI. Written as DNA, the CDR3 is TGTGCCAGCAGTTACGCCAGGGGCTCCTACGAGCAGTACTTC. Amino acid sequence: CASSYARGSYEQYF.

The chain joins TRBV27 to TRBJ1-6; no reliable D call. This CDR3 is built from 16 residues. Germline V lookup: CDR1 MNHEY, CDR2 SMNVEV (reference sequence). V gave up 0 bases and J gave up 2 bases, with 8 bases separating them. Here the CDR3 reads CASSLSSSPYNSPLHF. The CDR3 region has the DNA TGTGCCAGCAGTTTATCGAGTTCTCCCTATAATTCACCCCTCCACTTT.

The genes are TRBV7-2 and TRBJ1-6, with 8 bases matching TRBD1. CDR3 length: 17 residues. CDR1 and CDR2 (germline): SGHTA, FQGNSA. Losses at the gene ends were 1 base for V and 7 bases for J; bases not matched to a gene: 9. CDR3: CASSLGVVQGGNSPLHF. The CDR3 bases are TGTGCCAGCAGCTTAGGGGTCGTACAGGGGGGAAATTCACCCCTCCACTTT.

The chain employs TRBV7-2 and TRBJ1-1; D might be TRBD1 (5 bases). The CDR3 is 15 residues long. Trimming removed 0 bases at V and 6 bases at J, with 14 bases between. Germline V lookup: CDR1 SGHTA, CDR2 FQGNSA. This CDR3 reads CASSLAGGRVAEAFF. CDR3 coding DNA: TGTGCCAGCAGCTTAGCGGGGGGGAGGGTCGCTGAAGCTTTCTTT.

This clone has a single count. The V and J genes are TRBV4-2 and TRBJ2-7; a weak D match, TRBD2 (5 bases). The germline V and J ends were trimmed by 3 bases and 6 bases, with 9 bases remaining between them. The V gene's germline CDR1 is LGHNA and CDR2 YNFKEQ. This CDR3 is 12 amino acids long. In DNA form, the CDR3 reads TGTGCCAGCAGCCATGAGAGGGCCGAGCAGTACTTC. It is translated as CASSHERAEQYF.

The chain couples TRBV5-1 to TRBJ2-1; D perhaps matches TRBD1 (7 bases). CDR3 size: 16 residues. Germline CDR1 SGHRS, CDR2 YFSETQ. The V end was cut by 4 bases, the J end by 0 bases, with 14 bases between. The CDR3 nucleotides read TGCGCCAGCAGCAAGGGGGGACAGAGCTCCTACAATGAGCAGTTCTTC. Translating it yields CASSKGGQSSYNEQFF.

The V and J genes are TRBV27 and TRBJ2-7, with TRBD2 matching over 9 bases. The CDR3 is made up of 19 amino acids. Germline trimming cut 3 bases from V and 0 bases from J; bases unmatched to any gene: 15. CDR1 MNHEY and CDR2 SMNVEV come from the germline V gene (reference sequence). This chain's CDR3 is CASSLGGTSFPRSSYEQYF. The CDR3 nucleotides read TGTGCCAGCAGTTTGGGTGGGACTAGCTTCCCCCGAAGCTCCTACGAGCAGTACTTC.

V and J are TRBV2 and TRBJ1-5; D perhaps matches TRBD1 (6 bases). Germline-derived CDR1 and CDR2 are SNHLY and FYNNEI. V was trimmed by 6 bases and J by 6 bases, leaving 18 bases between them. The CDR3 totals 15 residues. The CDR3 spells CASRDRGSTGQPQHF. The CDR3 coding sequence is TGTGCCAGCAGGGACAGAGGGAGTACAGGTCAGCCCCAGCATTTT.